Presented here are 5 T cell receptor beta chains from one specimen sequenced in a study of T cells after yellow fever vaccination. Each CDR3 protein is one row after TCRdb ran MiXCR on the 5' RACE reads. The top ten clones hold roughly 18% of a sample with roughly 310,000 distinct CDR3 sequences, roughly 8.7% of them seen once. The sequences come from PBMCs, collected on the day of the first yellow fever vaccination. The receptors were sampled from a man aged 18 to 29 who received the YFV17D yellow fever vaccine.

In its sample, this clonotype was seen a few times. The chain couples TRBV29-1 to TRBJ2-3; tentatively, D is TRBD1 or TRBD2 (6 bases each). CDR1 is SQVTM and CDR2 is ANQGSEA in the germline V gene. The CDR3 is 16 amino acids. V was shortened by 4 bases and J by 1 base, with 18 bases between the two germline ends. The DNA for the CDR3 is TGCAGCGTTGGGGGGGACGGGGGCAAAGGCACAGATACGCAGTATTTT. Protein product: CSVGGDGGKGTDTQYF.

The chain couples TRBV5-1 to TRBJ1-1; no definite D call. This CDR3 has 14 amino acids. Germline V gene lookup returns CDR1 SGHRS and CDR2 YFSETQ. V was cut by 3 bases and J by 4 bases, with 13 bases left in between. CDR3 sequence reads: CASSSPEGGTEAFF. The CDR3 DNA sequence: TGCGCCAGCAGCTCTCCTGAGGGAGGCACTGAAGCTTTCTTT.

For the CDR3, the DNA is TGTGCCACCAGCAGAGATAGACTAGCGGAGAGCACCGGGGAGCTGTTTTTT. Translation gives CATSRDRLAESTGELFF. V is TRBV15 and J is TRBJ2-2, with TRBD2 identical over 9 bases. This CDR3 spans 17 amino acids. Looked up from germline, CDR1 is LNHNV and CDR2 is YYDKDF (reference sequence). V lost 0 bases, J lost 4 bases, and 6 bases stayed unmatched. Together with reference TRBV15 and TRBJ2-2, the CDR3 gives the full variable domain: DAMVIQNPRYQVTQFGKPVTLSCSQTLNHNVMYWYQQKSSQAPKLLFHYYDKDFNNEADTPDNFQSRRPNTSFCFLDIRSPGLGDTAMYLCATSRDRLAESTGELFFGEGSRLTVL.

This clonotype was seen a few times. The chain recombines TRBV7-2 with TRBJ2-1; the D call may be TRBD1 or TRBD2 (5 bases each). V was clipped by 3 bases and J by 9 bases, with 12 bases between them. In germline, CDR1 is SGHTA, CDR2 FQGNSA. This CDR3 is built from 13 residues. CDR3 nucleotides: TGTGCCAGCAGCTTCTCGGGGCCCACTGAGCAGTTCTTC. Amino acid sequence: CASSFSGPTEQFF.

This clonotype was detected a few times. J is TRBJ1-5 and V is TRBV25-1; D possibly corresponds to TRBD1 (6 bases). The CDR3 has 17 amino acids. Germline V gives CDR1 MGHDK, CDR2 SYGVNS. Trimming pared 2 bases from V and 0 bases from J, leaving 14 bases between. CDR3 region: CASSEPGHPYSNQPQHF. CDR3 nucleotides: TGTGCCAGCAGTGAACCGGGACACCCATATAGCAATCAGCCCCAGCATTTT.